This T cell receptor beta chain is drawn from a study of technical replicates of blood from several donors. Germline lookup yields CDR1 SGDLS and CDR2 YYNGEE. With 4 bases removed from V and 7 bases from J, the gap between germline ends came to 21 bases. The CDR3 loop spans 16 amino acids. This table comes from immunoSEQ multiplex PCR, and its TCRdb copy is limited to in-frame clones, with some not included. The repertoire holds under 85,000 clones, with around nine tenths as singletons. V gene TRBV9 combines with J gene TRBJ2-1; possible D gene TRBD2, 6 bases. The TCR was taken from a human donor in good health. The sequencing sample was made of T cells isolated from PBMCs. DNA for the CDR3: TGTGCCAGCAGCCCCCCCGTTGGGCGGGATCGGAATGAGCAGTTCTTC. Protein product: CASSPPVGRDRNEQFF. Variable domain in full (rest from reference TRBV9 and TRBJ2-1): DSGVTQTPKHLITATGQRVTLRCSPRSGDLSVYWYQQSLDQGLQFLIQYYNGEERAKGNILERFSAQQFPDLHSELNLSSLELGDSALYFCASSPPVGRDRNEQFFGPGTRLTVL.